The T cell receptor (beta chain) under discussion was sequenced for a study of tumor and adjacent non-tumor tissue in lung cancer. The template was RNA from unsorted bulk tissue. More than 3 cm separated this lung sample from the edge of the tumor. Donors were chemotherapy-naive, newly diagnosed lung cancer surgical patients in China, August–November 2014. TCRbeta libraries were built with three rounds of nested PCR, modified from ARM-PCR. TCRdb ran MiXCR on the multiplex PCR reads and lists one entry per CDR3 protein. The sample has about 86,000 distinct CDR3 sequences, around 80% seen once. A note on this clonotype: The conserved final phenylalanine or tryptophan is absent from the CDR3, which likely points to a read error.

Germline loops: CDR1 MNHNS, CDR2 SASEGT. Trimming removed 6 bases from V and 2 bases from J, with 20 bases in between. The CDR3 contains 17 residues. The source of this sequence is a woman aged 50 to 65 with non-small cell lung cancer. Sequenced sample: distant non-tumor lung tissue. The V call is TRBV6-1, the J call TRBJ2-1, with a weak D call TRBD2 (5 bases). CDR3 nucleotides: TGTGCCAGCAGCGCGCTAATGGGCAGCGGTGCCTACAATGAGCAGTTCTTA. Translation gives CASSALMGSGAYNEQFL.